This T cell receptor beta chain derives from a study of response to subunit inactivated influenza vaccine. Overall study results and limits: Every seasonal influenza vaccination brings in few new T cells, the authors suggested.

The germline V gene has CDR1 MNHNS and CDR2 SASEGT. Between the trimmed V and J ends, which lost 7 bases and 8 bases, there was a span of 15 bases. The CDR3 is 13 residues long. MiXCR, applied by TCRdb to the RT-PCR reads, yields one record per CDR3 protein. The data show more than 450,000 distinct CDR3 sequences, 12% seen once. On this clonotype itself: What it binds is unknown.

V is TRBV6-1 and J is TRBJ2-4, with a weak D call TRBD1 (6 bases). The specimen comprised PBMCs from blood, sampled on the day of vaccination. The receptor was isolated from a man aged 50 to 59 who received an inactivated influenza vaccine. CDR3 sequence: CASTPAGADIQYF. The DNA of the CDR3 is TGTGCCAGCACTCCGGCAGGGGCGGACATTCAGTACTTC.